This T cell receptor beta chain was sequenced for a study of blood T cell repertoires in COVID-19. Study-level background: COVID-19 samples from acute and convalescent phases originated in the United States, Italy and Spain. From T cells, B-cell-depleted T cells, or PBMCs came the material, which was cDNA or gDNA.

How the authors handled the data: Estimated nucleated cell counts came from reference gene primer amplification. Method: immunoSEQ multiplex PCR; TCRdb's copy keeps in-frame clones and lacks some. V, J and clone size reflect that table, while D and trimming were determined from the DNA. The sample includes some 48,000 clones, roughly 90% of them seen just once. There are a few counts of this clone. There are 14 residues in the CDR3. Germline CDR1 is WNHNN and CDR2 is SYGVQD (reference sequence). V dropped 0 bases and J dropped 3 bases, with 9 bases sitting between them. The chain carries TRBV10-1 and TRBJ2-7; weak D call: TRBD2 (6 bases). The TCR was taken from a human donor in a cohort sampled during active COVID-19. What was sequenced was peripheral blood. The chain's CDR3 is CASSESRGVYEQYF. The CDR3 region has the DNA TGCGCCAGCAGTGAGTCGCGGGGCGTCTACGAGCAGTACTTC.